This paragraph reports one T cell receptor beta chain. The antigen is undetermined. The sample originates from a study of cytomegalovirus exposure and HLA in healthy donors. The primer mix had 60 Vbeta and 13 Jbeta primers. Libraries were prepared by immunoSEQ multiplex PCR; TCRdb keeps only in-frame clonotypes and omits some of them. This table holds roughly 160,000 clones, approximately 80% found once. Findings and caveats of the study: Data from an earlier analysis indicated that most TCR beta V segments were productive either about 87% or about 30% of the time.

V shed 5 bases and J 3 bases; nucleotides not matched to a gene: 2. Germline loops: CDR1 MNHEY, CDR2 SVGAGI. CDR3 length: 14 amino acids. V and J are TRBV6-5 and TRBJ1-2; TRBD1 aligns across 11 bases. The TCR comes from a man in his fifties in good health and CMV-seropositive. Sequencing was carried out using PBMCs. This chain's CDR3 is CASSRDRGDYGYTF. Here the CDR3 DNA reads TGTGCCAGCAGTCGGGACAGGGGGGACTATGGCTACACCTTC.